This T cell receptor beta chain was profiled in a study of cytomegalovirus exposure and HLA in healthy donors. The PCR made use of 60 Vbeta and 13 Jbeta primers. TCRdb keeps only in-frame clones here, not all; method: immunoSEQ multiplex PCR. Of just over 150,000 clones listed, roughly 84% are singletons. Germline V gene sequence: CDR1 MGHRA, CDR2 YSYEKL. The CDR3 extends over 17 amino acids. Trimming pared 0 bases from V and 4 bases from J, leaving 15 bases between. The sample comprised PBMCs. The clonotype originates from a woman between 18 and 30 years old in good health and CMV-seronegative. The chain links TRBV4-1 to TRBJ1-4; the D gene is possibly TRBD1 (5 bases). The CDR3 loop is CASSQEGAGVGNEKLFF. The CDR3 bases are TGCGCCAGCAGCCAAGAAGGGGCGGGGGTTGGTAATGAAAAACTGTTTTTT.